These 15 T cell receptor beta chains were sequenced from one sample in a study of blood T cell repertoires in COVID-19. Using immunoSEQ multiplex PCR, the repertoire was profiled, and TCRdb retains in-frame clones only, with some absent. The sample has 200,000 to 300,000 clones, approximately 91% seen once; the top ten hold approximately 2.6%. The sequencing sample was made of peripheral blood. These TCRs come from a young adult with COVID-19, enrolled during active disease.

The chain links TRBV7-2 to TRBJ2-7; 7 bases align to TRBD2. J lost 4 bases, V lost 5 bases, and 5 bases had no gene match. The CDR3 is 13 amino acids. Germline CDR1 reads SGHTA; CDR2 reads FQGNSA. Here the CDR3 DNA reads TGTGCCAGCAGCCCGAGACTAGCTTACGAGCAGTACTTC. The encoded protein is CASSPRLAYEQYF. The full variable domain, its missing parts supplied by reference TRBV7-2 and TRBJ2-7, is GAGVSQSPSNKVTEKGKDVELRCDPISGHTALYWYRQSLGQGLEFLIYFQGNSAPDKSGLPSDRFSAERTGGSVSTLTIQRTQQEDSAVYLCASSPRLAYEQYFGPGTRLTVT.

J is TRBJ2-3 and V is TRBV9; weak D call: TRBD2 (5 bases). With 0 bases removed from V and 1 base from J, the gap between germline ends came to 15 bases. Germline assignment: CDR1 SGDLS and CDR2 YYNGEE. The CDR3 extends over 17 amino acids. The CDR3 protein is CASSVDTPASRTDTQYF. The CDR3 nucleotides read TGTGCCAGCAGCGTAGATACCCCGGCTAGCCGCACAGATACGCAGTATTTT.

This chain uses TRBV6-4 with TRBJ2-7, with D maybe TRBD1 (6 bases). In germline, CDR1 is MRHNA, CDR2 SNTAGT. CDR3 length equals 14 residues. V was pared by 3 bases and J by 2 bases, with 11 bases between. CDR3 coding DNA: TGTGCCAGCAGTGAGAGGGGACAAGCCTACGAGCAGTACTTC. This sequence encodes CASSERGQAYEQYF.

V usage is TRBV14 and J usage is TRBJ2-7; no reliable D call. This CDR3 region has 14 residues. Trimming removed 3 bases from V and 3 bases from J, with 12 bases in between. Germline V CDR1 and CDR2: SGHDN, FVKESK. CDR3 residues: CASSQRPHYYEQYF. DNA of the CDR3: TGTGCCAGCAGCCAGAGACCCCACTACTACGAGCAGTACTTC.

V is TRBV4-1 and J is TRBJ2-1, with 9 nucleotides matching TRBD1. CDR3 size: 15 residues. Germline V CDR1 and CDR2: MGHRA, YSYEKL. V lost 0 bases, J lost 4 bases, and 1 base stayed unmatched. Here the CDR3 DNA reads TGCGCCAGCAGCCAAGATGGGACAGGGTACAATGAGCAGTTCTTC. Its translation: CASSQDGTGYNEQFF.

The genes are TRBV5-6 and TRBJ1-2; TRBD1 matches 8 bases. V dropped 4 bases and J dropped 7; count of bases not matched to a gene: 6. CDR3 length equals 13 residues. Germline CDR1 SGHDT, CDR2 YYEEEE. CDR3 sequence (DNA): TGTGCCAGCAGCGCGGACAGGGTTCTTGGCTACACCTTC. Amino acids: CASSADRVLGYTF.

This clone appeared a single time. This chain joins TRBV5-1 and TRBJ2-3; the match to TRBD2 covers 12 bases. Germline assignment: CDR1 SGHRS and CDR2 YFSETQ. Unmatched junction bases numbered 2, after V lost 4 bases and J lost 5 bases. The CDR3 sequence is 14 residues long. The CDR3, as DNA: TGCGCCAGCAGCACGGGACTAGCGGGAGATACGCAGTATTTT. Its protein product is CASSTGLAGDTQYF.

The rearrangement joins TRBV28 to TRBJ1-2; TRBD1 agrees at 8 bases. Germline V lookup: CDR1 MDHEN, CDR2 SYDVKM. This CDR3 has 14 amino acids. V was pared by 3 bases and J by 7 bases, with 7 bases of the junction left unmatched. The CDR3 DNA reads TGTGCCAGCAGTTTTCTGGACAGGGTCGGTGGCTACACCTTC. It yields the protein CASSFLDRVGGYTF.

This chain links TRBV6-5 with TRBJ1-2, with 8 nucleotides matching TRBD1. From germline, CDR1 is MNHEY and CDR2 SVGAGI. J gave up 3 bases and V 7 bases, and 4 bases lay outside the gene matches. This CDR3 region has 13 residues. The CDR3, as DNA: TGTGCCAGCACCGGGACAGGCCACTATGGCTACACCTTC. It yields the protein CASTGTGHYGYTF.

This clone was seen only once. The chain has TRBV28 and TRBJ1-2, with 8 nucleotides matching TRBD1. CDR3 length: 15 amino acids. V was pared by 4 bases and J by 4 bases, with 8 bases of the junction left unmatched. CDR1 MDHEN and CDR2 SYDVKM come from the germline V gene. CDR3 in amino acids: CASSSDRAQFYGYTF. Written as DNA, the CDR3 is TGTGCCAGCAGTTCGGACAGGGCCCAATTCTATGGCTACACCTTC.

CDR3 residues: CASSVGLSVNEQFF. The CDR3 coding sequence is TGTGCCAGCAGCGTAGGACTATCCGTCAATGAGCAGTTCTTC. The rearrangement uses TRBV9 and TRBJ2-1; D may be TRBD2 (5 bases). From germline, CDR1 is SGDLS and CDR2 YYNGEE. This CDR3 has 14 amino acids. V lost 0 bases to trimming and J lost 6 bases, with 10 bases between them.

CDR3 DNA sequence: TGTGCCAGCAGCCAAGGGCAGGGGAGACCTGGCTACACCTTC. It translates to CASSQGQGRPGYTF. V gene TRBV3-1 (or the pseudogene TRBV3-2) combines with J gene TRBJ1-2; D might be TRBD1 (6 bases). V was shortened by 1 base and J by 7 bases, with 13 bases between the two germline ends. CDR3 length: 14 residues. Germline V gene data show CDR1 as LGHDT and CDR2 as YNNKEL (reference sequence).

This rearrangement joins TRBV5-1 to TRBJ2-7; D is possibly TRBD2 (5 bases). Germline V lookup: CDR1 SGHRS, CDR2 YFSETQ. This CDR3 is built from 14 residues. Deletions cut 0 bases from V and 6 bases from J, with 13 bases between. The CDR3 DNA sequence: TGCGCCAGCAGCTTGGTCCCGGGGTCGGGCGAGCAGTACTTC. Amino acid sequence: CASSLVPGSGEQYF.

This chain connects TRBV27 to TRBJ2-5; D is uncertain. Germline CDR1 is MNHEY and CDR2 is SMNVEV (reference sequence). The CDR3 runs 13 residues. V was shortened by 6 bases and J by 2 bases, with 10 bases between the two germline ends. DNA of the CDR3: TGTGCCAGCAGAGCCCGCGCTCAAGAGACCCAGTACTTC. Its protein is CASRARAQETQYF.

This chain uses TRBV5-6 with TRBJ2-4, with D tentatively TRBD1 (6 bases). The CDR3 is made up of 13 amino acids. In germline, CDR1 is SGHDT, CDR2 YYEEEE. V was shortened by 2 bases and J by 7 bases, with 10 bases between the two germline ends. CDR3: CASSFTGMNIQYF. CDR3 sequence (DNA): TGTGCCAGCAGCTTTACAGGGATGAACATTCAGTACTTC. Filled out from reference TRBV5-6 and TRBJ2-4, the complete variable domain reads DAGVTQSPTHLIKTRGQQVTLRCSPKSGHDTVSWYQQALGQGPQFIFQYYEEEERQRGNFPDRFSGHQFPNYSSELNVNALLLGDSALYLCASSFTGMNIQYFGAGTRLSVL.